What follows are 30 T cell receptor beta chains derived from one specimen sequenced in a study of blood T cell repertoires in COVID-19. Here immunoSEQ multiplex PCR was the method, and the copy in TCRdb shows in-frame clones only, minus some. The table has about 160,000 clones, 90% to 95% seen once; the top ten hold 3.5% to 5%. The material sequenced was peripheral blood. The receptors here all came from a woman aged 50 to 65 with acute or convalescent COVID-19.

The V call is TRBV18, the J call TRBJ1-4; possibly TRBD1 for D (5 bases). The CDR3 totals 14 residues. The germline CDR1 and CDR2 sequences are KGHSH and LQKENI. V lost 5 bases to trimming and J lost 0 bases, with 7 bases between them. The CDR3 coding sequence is TGTGCCAGCTCAGAGACAGCAACTAATGAAAAACTGTTTTTT. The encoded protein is CASSETATNEKLFF.

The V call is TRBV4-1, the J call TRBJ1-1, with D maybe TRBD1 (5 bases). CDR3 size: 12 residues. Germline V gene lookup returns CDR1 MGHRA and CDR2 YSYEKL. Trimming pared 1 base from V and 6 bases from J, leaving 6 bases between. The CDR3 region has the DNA TGCGCCAGCAGCCAAGGGGGCGCTGAAGCTTTCTTT. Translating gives CASSQGGAEAFF.

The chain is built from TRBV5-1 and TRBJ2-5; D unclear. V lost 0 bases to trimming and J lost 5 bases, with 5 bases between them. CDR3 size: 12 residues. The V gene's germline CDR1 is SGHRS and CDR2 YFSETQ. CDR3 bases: TGCGCCAGCAGCTTGGAATCGGAGACCCAGTACTTC. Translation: CASSLESETQYF.

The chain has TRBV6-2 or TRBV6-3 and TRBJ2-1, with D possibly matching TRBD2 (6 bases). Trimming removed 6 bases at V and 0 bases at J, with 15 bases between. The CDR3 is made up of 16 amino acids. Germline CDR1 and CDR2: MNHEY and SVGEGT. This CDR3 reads CASSSKGRGSYNEQFF. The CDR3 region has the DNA TGTGCCAGCAGCTCTAAAGGGCGGGGCTCCTACAATGAGCAGTTCTTC.

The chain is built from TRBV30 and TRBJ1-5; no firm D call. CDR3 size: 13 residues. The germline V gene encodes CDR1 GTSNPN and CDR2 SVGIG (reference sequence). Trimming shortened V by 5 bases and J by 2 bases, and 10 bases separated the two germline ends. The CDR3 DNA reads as TGTGCCTGGGAAAACGGAGGCAATCAGCCCCAGCATTTT. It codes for CAWENGGNQPQHF. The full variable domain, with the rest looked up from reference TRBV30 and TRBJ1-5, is SQTIHQWPATLVQPVGSPLSLECTVEGTSNPNLYWYRQAAGRGLQLLFYSVGIGQISSEVPQNLSASRPQDRQFILSSKKLLLSDSGFYLCAWENGGNQPQHFGDGTRLSIL.

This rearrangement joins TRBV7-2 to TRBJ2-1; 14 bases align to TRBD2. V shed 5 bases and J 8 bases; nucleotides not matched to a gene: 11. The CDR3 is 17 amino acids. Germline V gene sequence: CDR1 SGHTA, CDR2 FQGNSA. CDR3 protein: CASSPKTTSGRADEQFF. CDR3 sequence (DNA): TGTGCCAGCAGCCCGAAAACGACTAGCGGGAGGGCCGATGAGCAGTTCTTC.

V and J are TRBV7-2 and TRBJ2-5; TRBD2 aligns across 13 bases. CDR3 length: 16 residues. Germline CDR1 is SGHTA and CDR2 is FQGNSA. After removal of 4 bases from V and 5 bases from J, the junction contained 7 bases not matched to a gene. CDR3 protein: CASSSRTSGGAETQYF. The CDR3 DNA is TGTGCCAGCAGCTCTCGGACTAGCGGGGGAGCCGAGACCCAGTACTTC. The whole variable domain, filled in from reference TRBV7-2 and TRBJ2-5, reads GAGVSQSPSNKVTEKGKDVELRCDPISGHTALYWYRQSLGQGLEFLIYFQGNSAPDKSGLPSDRFSAERTGGSVSTLTIQRTQQEDSAVYLCASSSRTSGGAETQYFGPGTRLLVL.

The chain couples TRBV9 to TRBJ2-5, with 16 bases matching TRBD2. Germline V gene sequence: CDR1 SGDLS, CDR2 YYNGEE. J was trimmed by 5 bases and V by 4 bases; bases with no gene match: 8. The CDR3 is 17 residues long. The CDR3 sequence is CASSPGTSGRAGETQYF. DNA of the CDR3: TGTGCCAGCAGCCCCGGGACTAGCGGGAGGGCAGGGGAGACCCAGTACTTC.

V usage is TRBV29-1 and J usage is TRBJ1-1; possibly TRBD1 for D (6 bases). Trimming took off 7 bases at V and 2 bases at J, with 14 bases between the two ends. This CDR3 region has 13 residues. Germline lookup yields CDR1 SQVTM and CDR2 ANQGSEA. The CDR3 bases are TGCAGCGGCCTACAGGGAACTAACACTGAAGCTTTCTTT. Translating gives CSGLQGTNTEAFF.

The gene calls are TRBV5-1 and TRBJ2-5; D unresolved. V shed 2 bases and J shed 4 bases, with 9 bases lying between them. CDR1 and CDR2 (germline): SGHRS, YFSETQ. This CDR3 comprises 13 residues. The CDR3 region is CASSFLRGETQYF. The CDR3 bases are TGCGCCAGCAGCTTTCTACGAGGAGAGACCCAGTACTTC. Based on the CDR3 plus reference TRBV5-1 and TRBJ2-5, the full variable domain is KAGVTQTPRYLIKTRGQQVTLSCSPISGHRSVSWYQQTPGQGLQFLFEYFSETQRNKGNFPGRFSGRQFSNSRSEMNVSTLELGDSALYLCASSFLRGETQYFGPGTRLLVL.

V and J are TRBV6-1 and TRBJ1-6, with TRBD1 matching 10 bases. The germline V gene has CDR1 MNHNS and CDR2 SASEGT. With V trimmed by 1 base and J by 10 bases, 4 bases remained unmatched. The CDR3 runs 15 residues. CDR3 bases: TGTGCCAGCAGTGAAGTGGGACAGGGGTTATCACCCCTCCACTTT. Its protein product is CASSEVGQGLSPLHF.

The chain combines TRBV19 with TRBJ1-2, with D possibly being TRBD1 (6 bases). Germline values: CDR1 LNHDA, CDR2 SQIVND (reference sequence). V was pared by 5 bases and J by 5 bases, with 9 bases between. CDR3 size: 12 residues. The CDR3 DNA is TGTGCCAGTAGTTCCAGGGGTTATGGCTACACCTTC. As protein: CASSSRGYGYTF.

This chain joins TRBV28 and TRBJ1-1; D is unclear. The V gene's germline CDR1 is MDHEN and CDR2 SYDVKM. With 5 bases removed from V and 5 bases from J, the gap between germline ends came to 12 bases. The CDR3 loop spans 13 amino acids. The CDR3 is CASSLGEGTEAFF. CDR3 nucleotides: TGTGCCAGCAGTCTCGGGGAAGGTACTGAAGCTTTCTTT.

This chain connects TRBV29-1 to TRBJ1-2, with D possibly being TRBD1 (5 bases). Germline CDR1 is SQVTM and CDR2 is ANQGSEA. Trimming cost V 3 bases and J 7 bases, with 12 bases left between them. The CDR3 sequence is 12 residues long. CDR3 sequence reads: CSVDAGYGGYTF. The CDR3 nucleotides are TGCAGCGTTGATGCAGGGTATGGTGGCTACACCTTC.

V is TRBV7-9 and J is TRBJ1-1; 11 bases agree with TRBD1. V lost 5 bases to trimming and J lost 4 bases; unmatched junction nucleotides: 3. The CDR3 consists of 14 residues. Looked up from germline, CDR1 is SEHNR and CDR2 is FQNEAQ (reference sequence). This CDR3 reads CASSIGQGATEAFF. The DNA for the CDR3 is TGTGCCAGCAGCATTGGACAGGGGGCCACTGAAGCTTTCTTT. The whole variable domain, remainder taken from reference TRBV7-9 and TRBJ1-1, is DTGVSQNPRHKITKRGQNVTFRCDPISEHNRLYWYRQTLGQGPEFLTYFQNEAQLEKSRLLSDRFSAERPKGSFSTLEIQRTEQGDSAMYLCASSIGQGATEAFFGQGTRLTVV.

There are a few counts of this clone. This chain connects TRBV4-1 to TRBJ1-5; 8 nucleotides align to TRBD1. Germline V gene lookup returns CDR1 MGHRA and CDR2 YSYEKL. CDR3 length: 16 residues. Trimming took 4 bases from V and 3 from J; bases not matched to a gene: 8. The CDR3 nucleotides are TGCGCCAGCAGCCGAGATACAGGGGGGAACAATCAGCCCCAGCATTTT. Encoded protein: CASSRDTGGNNQPQHF.

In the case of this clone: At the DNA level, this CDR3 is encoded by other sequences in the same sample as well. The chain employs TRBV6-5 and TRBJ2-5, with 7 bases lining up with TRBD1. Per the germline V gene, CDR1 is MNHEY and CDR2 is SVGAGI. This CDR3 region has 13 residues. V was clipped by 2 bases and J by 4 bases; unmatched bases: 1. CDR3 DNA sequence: TGTGCCAGCAGTTACAACAGGGGAGAGACCCAGTACTTC. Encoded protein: CASSYNRGETQYF.

The CDR3 region is CASSLRDRQYF. DNA of the CDR3: TGCGCCAGCAGCCTGAGGGACAGGCAGTATTTT. J is TRBJ2-3 and V is TRBV4-1; 7 positions agree with TRBD1. Germline-derived CDR1 and CDR2 are MGHRA and YSYEKL. V gave up 4 bases and J gave up 11 bases; unmatched junction bases: 3. This CDR3 has 11 residues.

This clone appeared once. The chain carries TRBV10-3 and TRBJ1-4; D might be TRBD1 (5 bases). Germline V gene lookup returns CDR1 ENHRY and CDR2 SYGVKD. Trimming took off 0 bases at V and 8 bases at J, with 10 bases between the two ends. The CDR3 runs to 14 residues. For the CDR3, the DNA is TGTGCCATCAGTGAGTCGAGGGACTACGAAAAACTGTTTTTT. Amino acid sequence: CAISESRDYEKLFF.

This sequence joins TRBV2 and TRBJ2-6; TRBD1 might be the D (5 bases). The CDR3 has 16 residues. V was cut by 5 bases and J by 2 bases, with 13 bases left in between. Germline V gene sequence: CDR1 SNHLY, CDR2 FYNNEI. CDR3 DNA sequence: TGTGCCAGCAGTTTGACAAGGGGAACTGGGGCCAACGTCCTGACTTTC. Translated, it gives CASSLTRGTGANVLTF.

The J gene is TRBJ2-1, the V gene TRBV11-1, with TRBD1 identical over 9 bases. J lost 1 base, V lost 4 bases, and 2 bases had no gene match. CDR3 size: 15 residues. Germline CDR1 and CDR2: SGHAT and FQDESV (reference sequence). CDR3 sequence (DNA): TGTGCCAGCAGCTGGGGACAGGGATCCTACAATGAGCAGTTCTTC. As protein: CASSWGQGSYNEQFF.

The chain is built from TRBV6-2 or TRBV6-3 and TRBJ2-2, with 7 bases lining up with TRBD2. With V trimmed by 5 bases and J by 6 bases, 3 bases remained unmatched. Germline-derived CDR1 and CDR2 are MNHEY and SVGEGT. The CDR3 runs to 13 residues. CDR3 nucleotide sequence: TGTGCCAGCAGTACGGGGGGTTCCGGGGAGCTGTTTTTT. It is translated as CASSTGGSGELFF.

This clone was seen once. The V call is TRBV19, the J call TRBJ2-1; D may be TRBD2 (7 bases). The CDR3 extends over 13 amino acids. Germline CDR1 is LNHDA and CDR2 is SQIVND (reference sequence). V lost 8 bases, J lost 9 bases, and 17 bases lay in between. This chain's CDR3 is CASRGAGVGEQFF. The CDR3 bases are TGTGCCAGTCGGGGGGCCGGAGTAGGTGAGCAGTTCTTC.

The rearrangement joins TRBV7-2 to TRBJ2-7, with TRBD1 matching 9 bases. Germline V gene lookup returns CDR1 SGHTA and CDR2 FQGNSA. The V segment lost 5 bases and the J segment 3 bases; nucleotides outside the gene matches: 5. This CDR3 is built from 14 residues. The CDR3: CASSPGTGSYEQYF. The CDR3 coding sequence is TGTGCCAGCAGCCCGGGGACAGGGAGCTACGAGCAGTACTTC.

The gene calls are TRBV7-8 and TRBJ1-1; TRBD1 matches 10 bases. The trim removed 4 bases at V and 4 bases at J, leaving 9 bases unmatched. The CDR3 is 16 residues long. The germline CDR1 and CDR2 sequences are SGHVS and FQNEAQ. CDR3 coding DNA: TGTGCCAGCAGCTCGGTGGGGACAGGGGAAGGCACTGAAGCTTTCTTT. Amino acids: CASSSVGTGEGTEAFF.

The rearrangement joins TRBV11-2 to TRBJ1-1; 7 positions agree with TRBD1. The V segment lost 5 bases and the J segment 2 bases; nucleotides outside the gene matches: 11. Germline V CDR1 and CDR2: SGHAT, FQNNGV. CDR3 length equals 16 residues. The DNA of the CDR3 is TGTGCCAGCAGCCGAACCGCCCGGGACAGAAACACTGAAGCTTTCTTT. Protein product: CASSRTARDRNTEAFF. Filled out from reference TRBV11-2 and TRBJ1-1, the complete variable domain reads EAGVAQSPRYKIIEKRQSVAFWCNPISGHATLYWYQQILGQGPKLLIQFQNNGVVDDSQLPKDRFSAERLKGVDSTLKIQPAKLEDSAVYLCASSRTARDRNTEAFFGQGTRLTVV.

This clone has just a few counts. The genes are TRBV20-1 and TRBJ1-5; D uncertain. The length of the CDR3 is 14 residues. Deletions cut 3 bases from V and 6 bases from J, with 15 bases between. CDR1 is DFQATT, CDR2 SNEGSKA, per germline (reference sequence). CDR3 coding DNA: TGCAGTGCTAGTAGCGTCTCTGGTAGTCAGCCCCAGCATTTT. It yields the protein CSASSVSGSQPQHF.

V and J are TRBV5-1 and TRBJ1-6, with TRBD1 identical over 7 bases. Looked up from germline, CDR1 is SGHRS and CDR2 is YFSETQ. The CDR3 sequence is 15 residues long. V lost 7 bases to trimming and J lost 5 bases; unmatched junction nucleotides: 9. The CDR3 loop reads CASSQNTGDNSPLHF. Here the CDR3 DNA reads TGCGCCAGCTCACAAAACACAGGGGATAATTCACCCCTCCACTTT.

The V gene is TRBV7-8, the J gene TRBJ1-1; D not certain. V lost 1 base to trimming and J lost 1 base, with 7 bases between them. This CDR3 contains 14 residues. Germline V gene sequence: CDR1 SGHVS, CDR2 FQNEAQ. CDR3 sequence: CASSLVSRNTEAFF. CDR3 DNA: TGTGCCAGCAGCTTAGTCTCCAGGAACACTGAAGCTTTCTTT.

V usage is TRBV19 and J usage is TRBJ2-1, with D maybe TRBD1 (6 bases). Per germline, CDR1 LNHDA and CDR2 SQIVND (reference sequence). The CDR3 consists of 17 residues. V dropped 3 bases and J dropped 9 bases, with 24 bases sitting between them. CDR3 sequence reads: CASSISSGRGRPTEQFF. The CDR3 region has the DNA TGTGCCAGTAGTATTTCCTCGGGCAGGGGAAGACCCACTGAGCAGTTCTTC.